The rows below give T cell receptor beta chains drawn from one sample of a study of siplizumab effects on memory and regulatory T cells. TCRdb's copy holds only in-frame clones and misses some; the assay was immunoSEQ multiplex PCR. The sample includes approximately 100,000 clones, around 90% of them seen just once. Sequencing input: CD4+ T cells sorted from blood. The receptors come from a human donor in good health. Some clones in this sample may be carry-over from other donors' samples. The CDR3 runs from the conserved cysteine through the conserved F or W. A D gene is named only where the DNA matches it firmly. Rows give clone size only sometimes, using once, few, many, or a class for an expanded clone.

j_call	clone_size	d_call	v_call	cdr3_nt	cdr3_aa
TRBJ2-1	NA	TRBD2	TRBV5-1	TGCGCCAGCAGCCGTAGCGGGAGGGGTGAAAATGAGCAGTTCTTC	CASSRSGRGENEQFF
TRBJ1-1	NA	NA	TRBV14	TGTGCCAGCAGCCAAACGGGGAACACTGAAGCTTTCTTT	CASSQTGNTEAFF
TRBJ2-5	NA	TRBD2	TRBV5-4	TGTGCCAGCAGCCTGCCGGGGGGGGGCTCTATGGGACAAGAGACCCAGTACTTC	CASSLPGGGSMGQETQYF
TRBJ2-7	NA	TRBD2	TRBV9	TGTGCCAGCAGCGTAGGCCCTAGCGGGAGGGAAGACGAGCAGTACTTC	CASSVGPSGREDEQYF
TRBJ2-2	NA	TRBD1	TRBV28	TGTGCCAGCAGTTCTCAACCGGGACAGGGGGCGAACACCGGGGAGCTGTTTTTT	CASSSQPGQGANTGELFF
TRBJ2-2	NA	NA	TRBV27	TGTGCCAGCAGTTTTAATACAGGGAACACCGGGGAGCTGTTTTTT	CASSFNTGNTGELFF
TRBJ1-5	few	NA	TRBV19	TGTGCCAGTAGTATAAGTTTGGTGCAGCCCCAGCATTTT	CASSISLVQPQHF
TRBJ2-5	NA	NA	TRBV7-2	TGTGCCAGCAGCTTATTCGGCCAAGAGACCCAGTACTTC	CASSLFGQETQYF
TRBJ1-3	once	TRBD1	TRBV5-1	TGCGCCAGCAGCGCAGGGACAGGGGGAAACACCATATATTTT	CASSAGTGGNTIYF
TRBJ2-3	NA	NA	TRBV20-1	TGCAGTGCTCTCGGCACAGATACGCAGTATTTT	CSALGTDTQYF
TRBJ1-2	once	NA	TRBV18	TGTGCCAGCTCACCATCTCGTACCTATGGCTACACCTTC	CASSPSRTYGYTF
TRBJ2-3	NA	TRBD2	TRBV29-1	TGCAGCGTTGCCGGGACTAGCGGAAAGTATACGCAGTATTTT	CSVAGTSGKYTQYF
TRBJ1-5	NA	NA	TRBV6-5	TGTGCCAGCAGTTCGGACAGTTCTCAGCCCCAGCATTTT	CASSSDSSQPQHF
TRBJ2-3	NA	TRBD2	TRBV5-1	TGCGCCAGCAGCATAAGGACTAGCGGGGGGAGTGATACGCAGTATTTT	CASSIRTSGGSDTQYF
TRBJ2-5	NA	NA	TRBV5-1	TGCGCCAGCAGCTTCGTAGGGAAGGAGACCCAGTACTTC	CASSFVGKETQYF
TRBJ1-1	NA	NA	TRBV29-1	TGCAGCGGCGTAAGGGAGGCCCGGGCTTTCTTT	CSGVREARAFF
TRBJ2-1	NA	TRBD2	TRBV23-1	TGCGCCAGCAGTCAAGGAGGGGTGGCGGGGGAATGCTCCTACAATGAGCAGTTCTTC	CASSQGGVAGECSYNEQFF
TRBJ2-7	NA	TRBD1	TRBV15	TGTGCCACCAGCAGAGGGGACAGCTCCTACGAGCAGTACTTC	CATSRGDSSYEQYF
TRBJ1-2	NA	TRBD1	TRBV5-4	TGTGCCAGCAGACGTCCCGGGACAGCCAAATACAACTATGGCTACACCTTC	CASRRPGTAKYNYGYTF
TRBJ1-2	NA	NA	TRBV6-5	TGTGCCAGCAGCCCGGACGGCGACTATGGCTACACCTTC	CASSPDGDYGYTF
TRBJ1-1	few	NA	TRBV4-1	TGCGCCAGCAGCCACCTCATTGGAGAAGCTTTCTTT	CASSHLIGEAFF
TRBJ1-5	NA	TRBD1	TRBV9	TGTGCCAGCAGCGATACAGGGGACCAGGGGTTCAATCAGCCCCAGCATTTT	CASSDTGDQGFNQPQHF
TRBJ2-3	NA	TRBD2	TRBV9	TGTGCCAGCAGCGAGGCCCCGGGGGGGCGGGGATGGGGAGATACGCAGTATTTT	CASSEAPGGRGWGDTQYF
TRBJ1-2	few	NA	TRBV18	TGTGCCAGCTCACCGGGACAAGAAAACTATGGCTACACCTTC	CASSPGQENYGYTF
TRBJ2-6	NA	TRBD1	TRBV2	TGTGCCAGCAGCCAGACAGGGGCTGGGGCCAACGTCCTGACTTTC	CASSQTGAGANVLTF
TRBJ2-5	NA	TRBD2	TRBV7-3	TGTGCCAGCAGCCTAGGGACTAGCGGGAGTCAAGAGACCCAGTACTTC	CASSLGTSGSQETQYF
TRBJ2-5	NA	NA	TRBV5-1	TGCGCCAGCAGCTTGATAGACTCCTGGGAGACCCAGTACTTC	CASSLIDSWETQYF
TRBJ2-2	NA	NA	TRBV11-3	TGTGCCAGCAGCCTCGGGAGTTCAGCCGGGGAGCTGTTTTTT	CASSLGSSAGELFF
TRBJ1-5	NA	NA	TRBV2	TGTGCCAGCAGTGATTTGGCGGGCGGGCAGCCCCAGCATTTT	CASSDLAGGQPQHF
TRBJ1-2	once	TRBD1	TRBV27	TGTGCCAGCAGCCAGCGCCCAGGGGGAAACTATGGCTACACCTTC	CASSQRPGGNYGYTF
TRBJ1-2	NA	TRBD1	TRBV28	TGTGCCAGCAGGACAGGGGGTAGTAACTATGGCTACACCTTC	CASRTGGSNYGYTF
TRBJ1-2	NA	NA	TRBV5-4	TGTGCCAGCAGCTTACAGATAGCTAACTATGGCTACACCTTC	CASSLQIANYGYTF
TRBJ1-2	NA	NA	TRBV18	TGTGCCAGCTCACCACCCCGGCACTATGGCTACACCTTC	CASSPPRHYGYTF
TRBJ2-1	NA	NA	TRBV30	TGTGCCTGGAGTGATTGGGGGAATGAGCAGTTCTTC	CAWSDWGNEQFF
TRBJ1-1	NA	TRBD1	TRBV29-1	TGCAGCGTCCAGCCGACAGGGATGAACACTGAAGCTTTCTTT	CSVQPTGMNTEAFF
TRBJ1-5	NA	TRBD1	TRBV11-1	TGTGCCAGCAGTACTGCACAGGGGGCGGATCAGCCCCAGCATTTT	CASSTAQGADQPQHF
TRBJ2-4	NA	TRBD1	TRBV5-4	TGTGCCAGCAGCCTACGGACAGGGCGACTAGCCAAAAACATTCAGTACTTC	CASSLRTGRLAKNIQYF
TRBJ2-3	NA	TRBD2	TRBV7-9	TGTGCCAGCAGCTTATGGAGGGAGGGCCTTAATACGCAGTATTTT	CASSLWREGLNTQYF
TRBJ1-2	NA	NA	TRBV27	TGTGCCAGCAGTCCTGAAGGGAACTATGGCTACACCTTC	CASSPEGNYGYTF
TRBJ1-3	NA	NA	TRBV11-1	TGTGCCAGCAGCCGGACGGGGGATCGTGGAAACACCATATATTTT	CASSRTGDRGNTIYF
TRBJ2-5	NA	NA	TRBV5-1	TGCGCCAGCAGCCCCCCGACAAGTTACCAAGAGACCCAGTACTTC	CASSPPTSYQETQYF
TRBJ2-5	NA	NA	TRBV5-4	TGTGCCAGCAGCTTAGGTCCCGGGACATTCAACCTCCAAGAGACCCAGTACTTC	CASSLGPGTFNLQETQYF
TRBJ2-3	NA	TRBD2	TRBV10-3	TGTGCCATCAGTGAGTCGGGGACTAGCGGGAGGGGCACAGATACGCAGTATTTT	CAISESGTSGRGTDTQYF
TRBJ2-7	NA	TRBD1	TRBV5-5	TGTGCCAGCAGCTTTCGGGGACAGGGGAACAACGAGCAGTACTTC	CASSFRGQGNNEQYF
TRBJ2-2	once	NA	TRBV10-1	TGCGCCAGTAGGGCGGCGGAGACAGCCGGGGAGCTGTTTTTT	CASRAAETAGELFF
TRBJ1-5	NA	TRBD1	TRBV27	TGTGCCAGCAGTTTATCCCAGGGGGCTGCTAGCAATCAGCCCCAGCATTTT	CASSLSQGAASNQPQHF
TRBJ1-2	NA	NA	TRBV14	TGTGCCAGCAGCCAAGAGTCGTGGGGGCCGGGAGGCTACACCTTC	CASSQESWGPGGYTF
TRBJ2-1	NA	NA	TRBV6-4	TGTGCCAGTAGAGCTAGCCCTAGTAGCAATGAGCAGTTCTTC	CASRASPSSNEQFF
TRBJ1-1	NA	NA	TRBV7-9	TGTGCCAGCAGCTCGGGACTTCCGGACACTGAAGCTTTCTTT	CASSSGLPDTEAFF
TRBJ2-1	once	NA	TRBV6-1	TGTGCCAGCAGATCCTCCCCAGCCAATGAGCAGTTCTTC	CASRSSPANEQFF
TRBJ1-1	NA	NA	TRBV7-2	TGTGCCAGCAGCTTAGGGTGGTCGGCAACCAGAGGGACTGAAGCTTTCTTT	CASSLGWSATRGTEAFF
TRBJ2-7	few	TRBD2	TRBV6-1	TGTGCCAGCAGTGGGGGACTAGCGGGAGGGGCCTACGAGCAGTACTTC	CASSGGLAGGAYEQYF